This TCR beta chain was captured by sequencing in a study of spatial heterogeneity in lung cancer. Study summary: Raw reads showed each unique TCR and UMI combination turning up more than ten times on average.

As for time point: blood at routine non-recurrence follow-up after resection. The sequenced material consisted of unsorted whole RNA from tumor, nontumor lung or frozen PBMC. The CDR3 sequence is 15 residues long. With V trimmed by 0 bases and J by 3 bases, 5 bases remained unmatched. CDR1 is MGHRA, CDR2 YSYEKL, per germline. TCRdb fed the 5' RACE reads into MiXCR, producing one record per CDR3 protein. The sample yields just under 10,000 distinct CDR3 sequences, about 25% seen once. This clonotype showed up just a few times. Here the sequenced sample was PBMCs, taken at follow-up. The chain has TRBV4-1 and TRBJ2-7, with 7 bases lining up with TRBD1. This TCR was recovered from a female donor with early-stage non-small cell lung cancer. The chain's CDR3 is CASSQDGTEGYEQYF. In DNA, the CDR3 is TGCGCCAGCAGCCAAGATGGGACAGAGGGCTACGAGCAGTACTTC.